The clone carrying this TCR beta chain was counted once. Other DNA sequences in the sample encode the same CDR3. This CDR3 has 14 residues. Per the germline V gene, CDR1 is KGHSH and CDR2 is LQKENI. Trimming cost V 0 bases and J 5 bases, with 7 bases left between them. This record belongs to a study of control samples from healthy donors and cancer patients. Here immunoSEQ multiplex PCR was the method, and the copy in TCRdb shows in-frame clones only, minus some. The repertoire holds 230,000 or so clones, with around 94% as singletons. The sequence was obtained from a man aged 45 to 65 in good health. The chain joins TRBV18 to TRBJ2-2; D possibly uses TRBD1 or TRBD2 (5 bases each). Input material: blood. The CDR3 nucleotides are TGTGCCAGCTCACCACCGGGACGGACCGGGGAGCTGTTTTTT. Residues: CASSPPGRTGELFF.